The 27 T cell receptor beta chains presented below share a single source sample, sequenced in a study of beta chain features in type 1 diabetes. Expressed TCRB transcripts were sequenced, since all the RNA that had been isolated was reverse transcribed. TCRdb keeps only in-frame clones here, not all; method: immunoSEQ multiplex PCR. The data show some 99,000 clones, roughly 40% seen once. What was sequenced was stem cell memory CD4+ T cells from blood. These receptors originate from a woman between 18 and 29 years old in good health.

This clone has only a few counts. This sequence joins TRBV5-1 and TRBJ2-5, with a possible D match to TRBD1 (5 bases). Deletions cut 0 bases from V and 1 base from J, with 7 bases between. The CDR3 is 14 residues long. The germline V gene has CDR1 SGHRS and CDR2 YFSETQ. DNA for the CDR3: TGCGCCAGCAGCTTGGACAGGCTCCAAGAGACCCAGTACTTC. Translation gives CASSLDRLQETQYF.

The rearrangement joins TRBV29-1 to TRBJ2-5, with 7 positions matching TRBD1. J gave up 2 bases and V 6 bases, and 6 bases lay outside the gene matches. CDR1 and CDR2 (germline): SQVTM, ANQGSEA. The CDR3 covers 13 residues. In nucleotides, the CDR3 is TGCAGCGTCTATCCGGGACAGCAAGAGACCCAGTACTTC. It yields the protein CSVYPGQQETQYF.

The sample holds a few counts of this clone. The chain is built from TRBV19 and TRBJ2-1; 8 bases line up with TRBD1. The ends lost 5 bases at V and 3 bases at J; junction bases unmatched: 6. The germline gives CDR1 LNHDA, CDR2 SQIVND (reference sequence). The CDR3 is 15 amino acids. Written as DNA, the CDR3 is TGTGCCAGTAGTCGAAGGGACAGGTTCTACAATGAGCAGTTCTTC. The encoded protein is CASSRRDRFYNEQFF.

Note on this clone: Different DNA sequences within this sample yield the same CDR3. The rearrangement links TRBV29-1 to TRBJ2-1; 8 nucleotides agree with TRBD2. Germline values: CDR1 SQVTM, CDR2 ANQGSEA. The CDR3 runs to 13 residues. CDR3 nucleotides: TGCGCATTGGCGGGAGGAGGCTACAATGAGCAGTTCTTC. Its translation: CALAGGGYNEQFF.

This clone has a single count. V is TRBV4-2 and J is TRBJ1-1; TRBD1 aligns across 7 bases. The CDR3 has 15 residues. From germline, CDR1 is LGHNA and CDR2 YNFKEQ. The V and J ends lost 3 bases and 2 bases, in that order; junction bases with no gene match: 6. The chain's CDR3 is CASSHQDRTNTEAFF. The CDR3 DNA follows: TGTGCCAGCAGCCACCAGGACAGGACAAACACTGAAGCTTTCTTT.

The V and J genes are TRBV28 and TRBJ2-7, with 9 nucleotides matching TRBD2. V gave up 8 bases and J gave up 4 bases; unmatched junction bases: 9. Looked up from germline, CDR1 is MDHEN and CDR2 is SYDVKM. The CDR3 extends over 14 amino acids. CDR3 bases: TGTGCCAGCGGCATAGCGGGAGCGACATACGAGCAGTACTTC. Its protein is CASGIAGATYEQYF.

The V gene is TRBV4-1, the J gene TRBJ1-1; D is perhaps TRBD1 (5 bases). Germline CDR1 reads MGHRA; CDR2 reads YSYEKL. The CDR3 is 15 amino acids. V gave up 2 bases and J gave up 3 bases, with 13 bases separating them. The CDR3 DNA follows: TGCGCCAGCAGCCAACGGCAGGGAGGGGACACTGAAGCTTTCTTT. Its translation: CASSQRQGGDTEAFF.

This clone was recorded a few times. The gene calls are TRBV7-9 and TRBJ1-1, with TRBD1 matching over 9 bases. With V trimmed by 5 bases and J by 0 bases, 4 bases remained unmatched. The CDR3 loop spans 15 amino acids. Germline lookup yields CDR1 SEHNR and CDR2 FQNEAQ (reference sequence). The CDR3 sequence: CASSPYRGLNTEAFF. In DNA form, the CDR3 reads TGTGCCAGCAGCCCCTACAGGGGGCTGAACACTGAAGCTTTCTTT.

This clone was seen only a few times. V is TRBV7-8 and J is TRBJ1-3, with D tentatively TRBD1 (5 bases). This CDR3 has 16 amino acids. The germline V gene has CDR1 SGHVS and CDR2 FQNEAQ. Trimming left V 1 base short and J 2 bases short, with 12 bases between. The CDR3 DNA is TGTGCCAGCAGCTTAGAATGGGGGGTGGCTGGAAACACCATATATTTT. As protein: CASSLEWGVAGNTIYF.

The J gene is TRBJ1-1, the V gene TRBV2, with 7 bases aligning to TRBD1. The CDR3 extends over 13 amino acids. Germline CDR1 is SNHLY and CDR2 is FYNNEI. J was trimmed by 1 base and V by 7 bases; bases with no gene match: 3. The CDR3 DNA sequence: TGTGCCAGCATTGACAGGGCGAACACTGAAGCTTTCTTT. This translates into CASIDRANTEAFF.

This clone was counted between two and nine times. The chain carries TRBV30 and TRBJ1-1; D call uncertain. This CDR3 has 12 amino acids. Trimming shortened V by 0 bases and J by 7 bases, and 9 bases separated the two germline ends. The germline V gene encodes CDR1 GTSNPN and CDR2 SVGIG (reference sequence). CDR3 bases: TGTGCCTGGAGTGTACGGGGAAATGAAGCTTTCTTT. Protein: CAWSVRGNEAFF.

V usage is TRBV11-3 and J usage is TRBJ2-2, with a weak D call TRBD2 (5 bases). The CDR3 runs to 16 residues. From germline, CDR1 is SGHNT and CDR2 YENEEA. Deletions cut 4 bases from V and 1 base from J, with 13 bases between. The CDR3 coding sequence is TGTGCCAGCAGCTCCGGACTTCTTATGAACACCGGGGAGCTGTTTTTT. It yields the protein CASSSGLLMNTGELFF.

This clone has more than one count but fewer than ten. The chain carries TRBV29-1 and TRBJ1-2; TRBD1 matches 7 bases. Trimming at V came to 2 bases and at J to 0 bases, leaving 3 bases not matched to a gene. Germline loops: CDR1 SQVTM, CDR2 ANQGSEA. The CDR3 has 14 amino acids. CDR3 DNA sequence: TGCAGCGTTGAAATGAGGGGGCCTAACTATGGCTACACCTTC. Translated, it gives CSVEMRGPNYGYTF.

This clone appeared a few times. The chain joins TRBV7-2 to TRBJ2-1; 7 nucleotides align to TRBD2. CDR1 and CDR2 from the germline V gene are SGHTA and FQGNSA. The V and J ends lost 5 bases and 8 bases, in that order; junction bases with no gene match: 6. This CDR3 contains 13 residues. The DNA of the CDR3 is TGTGCCAGCAGCCTCGGGCGGGAGCATGAGCAGTTCTTC. Encoded protein: CASSLGREHEQFF.

The V call is TRBV5-4, the J call TRBJ1-1; perhaps TRBD1 as D (6 bases). The CDR3 extends over 14 amino acids. Per the germline V gene, CDR1 is SGHNT and CDR2 is YYREEE (reference sequence). V dropped 2 bases and J dropped 5 bases, with 13 bases sitting between them. CDR3 nucleotides: TGTGCCAGCAGCTTCGGGGGGCGGGTGACTGAAGCTTTCTTT. It specifies CASSFGGRVTEAFF.

A word on this clone: One junction end does not reproduce the germline sequence, and a read error may be involved. The genes are TRBV7-2 and TRBJ1-2, with 7 bases lining up with TRBD1. The CDR3 spans 18 residues. Per the germline V gene, CDR1 is SGHTA and CDR2 is FQGNSA. The CDR3 nucleotides read TGTGCCAGCAACTTAGAGGGGGACAGCTCCAGAAGGAACTATGGCTACACCTTC. Translation: CASNLEGDSSRRNYGYTF.

The chain joins TRBV7-9 to TRBJ2-1; 13 bases agree with TRBD2. CDR1 is SEHNR and CDR2 is FQNEAQ in the germline V gene (reference sequence). The length of the CDR3 is 13 residues. V was pared by 5 bases and J by 16 bases, with 8 bases of the junction left unmatched. Written as DNA, the CDR3 is TGTGCCAGCAGCCTGGGACTAGCGGGATCTTTCTTCTTC. This sequence encodes CASSLGLAGSFFF. The full variable domain, in which reference TRBV7-9 and TRBJ2-1 provide the parts outside the CDR3, is DTGVSQNPRHKITKRGQNVTFRCDPISEHNRLYWYRQTLGQGPEFLTYFQNEAQLEKSRLLSDRFSAERPKGSFSTLEIQRTEQGDSAMYLCASSLGLAGSFFFGPGTRLTVL.

This chain connects TRBV19 to TRBJ2-2; TRBD2 aligns across 8 bases. The CDR3 length is 15 residues. Trimming removed 6 bases from V and 4 bases from J; junction bases left unmatched: 7. Germline CDR1 is LNHDA and CDR2 is SQIVND (reference sequence). DNA of the CDR3: TGTGCCAGTAGGAGAGCGGGAGAACGCACCGGGGAGCTGTTTTTT. Encoded protein: CASRRAGERTGELFF.

The genes are TRBV19 and TRBJ1-2; TRBD1 matches at 11 bases. The CDR3 totals 14 residues. Germline CDR1 LNHDA, CDR2 SQIVND (reference sequence). The ends lost 4 bases at V and 7 bases at J; junction bases unmatched: 5. CDR3: CASSTDRGRFGYTF. The CDR3 DNA sequence: TGTGCCAGTAGTACGGACAGGGGGCGTTTTGGCTACACCTTC.

This clone was seen a few times. The chain carries TRBV2 and TRBJ1-5; D uncertain. Germline values: CDR1 SNHLY, CDR2 FYNNEI. Deletions cut 7 bases from V and 7 bases from J, with 14 bases between. The length of the CDR3 is 13 residues. The CDR3 spells CASNGRAGQPQHF. DNA for the CDR3: TGTGCCAGCAATGGGAGGGCCGGGCAGCCCCAGCATTTT.

This clone has a handful of counts. The V and J genes are TRBV7-9 and TRBJ2-3, with 11 bases identical to TRBD2. The germline gives CDR1 SEHNR, CDR2 FQNEAQ (reference sequence). The CDR3 extends over 17 amino acids. The junction had 4 bases not matched to a gene; V was cut back by 0 bases and J by 2 bases. The CDR3 bases are TGTGCCAGCAGCTTAGCGCGACTAGCGGGAAACACAGATACGCAGTATTTT. The encoded protein is CASSLARLAGNTDTQYF.

This clone was observed a handful of times. The chain combines TRBV11-2 with TRBJ2-1, with 9 nucleotides matching TRBD2. The CDR3 covers 18 residues. After removal of 2 bases from V and 1 base from J, the junction contained 9 bases not matched to a gene. Germline CDR1 reads SGHAT; CDR2 reads FQNNGV. The chain's CDR3 is CASSLRGVAGASYNEQFF. The CDR3 nucleotides are TGTGCCAGCAGCTTAAGGGGGGTAGCGGGAGCATCCTACAATGAGCAGTTCTTC.

The chain has TRBV7-9 and TRBJ2-7; a possible D gene is TRBD2 (7 bases). The CDR3 spans 15 residues. Trimming took off 5 bases at V and 2 bases at J, with 16 bases between the two ends. Germline CDR1 and CDR2: SEHNR and FQNEAQ (reference sequence). The CDR3 region has the DNA TGTGCCAGCAGCCAAGGGGGGGCGGGGCCCTACGAGCAGTACTTC. Protein sequence: CASSQGGAGPYEQYF.

The CDR3 sequence is CASSQGLAVSETQYF. The CDR3 region has the DNA TGTGCCAGCAGCCAAGGTCTAGCGGTTTCGGAGACCCAGTACTTC. The chain is built from TRBV4-2 and TRBJ2-5; 7 nucleotides align to TRBD2. The CDR3 is 15 residues long. The V and J ends lost 1 base and 5 bases, in that order; junction bases with no gene match: 7. Germline CDR1 reads LGHNA; CDR2 reads YNFKEQ.

This clone was recorded only once. The V call is TRBV28, the J call TRBJ2-7, with D tentatively TRBD1 (6 bases). CDR1 MDHEN and CDR2 SYDVKM come from the germline V gene. Trimming took off 6 bases at V and 5 bases at J, with 20 bases between the two ends. CDR3 size: 15 residues. CDR3 nucleotides: TGTGCCAGCAGCCTGTACTGGTGGGGGCTCGACGAGCAGTACTTC. Translation: CASSLYWWGLDEQYF.

This clone turned up a few times. The chain joins TRBV7-2 to TRBJ1-2; the D gene is possibly TRBD1 (5 bases). Germline-derived CDR1 and CDR2 are SGHTA and FQGNSA. Trimming took off 3 bases at V and 1 base at J, with 12 bases between the two ends. There are 15 residues in the CDR3. CDR3 nucleotides: TGTGCCAGCAGCTTTTCGACAGCCCTTAACTATGGCTACACCTTC. Its translation is CASSFSTALNYGYTF.

This sequence joins TRBV28 and TRBJ2-7; D perhaps matches TRBD2 (5 bases). V lost 6 bases to trimming and J lost 4 bases, with 22 bases between them. Germline CDR1 is MDHEN and CDR2 is SYDVKM. The CDR3 extends over 16 amino acids. Written as DNA, the CDR3 is TGTGCCAGCAGACCACCCAGGACGAGGCCGGGATACGAGCAGTACTTC. Protein: CASRPPRTRPGYEQYF.